This TCR beta chain emerged from a study of T cells in Graves' hyperthyroidism and ophthalmopathy. Regarding the study as a whole: Ophthalmopathy was separated from stable hyperthyroidism by a 13 V-J model.

There were TCR beta CDR3 regions amplified from RNA transcripts. HTBI primers were used for first-round RT-PCR of the TCR CDR3. TCRdb itself ran the multiplex PCR reads through MiXCR, one entry per CDR3 protein. Of about 25,000 distinct CDR3 sequences listed, around 54% were seen once; the top ten hold about 26%. Researchers barred patients who had uncontrolled infection, other autoimmune disease, pregnancy or lactation. The sample, blood from the first hyperthyroidism diagnosis, precedes any ophthalmopathy symptoms. From approximately 9.1 ml of fresh peripheral blood, PBMCs were isolated. By share of the sample, this clonotype is medium-sized. What it binds is not known. Source material: blood. This clonotype was obtained from a woman aged 40 to 50 with Graves' hyperthyroidism that later progressed to Graves' ophthalmopathy.

The chain's CDR3 is CASGRAETDTQYF. Written as DNA, the CDR3 is TGTGCCAGCGGGAGGGCTGAGACAGATACGCAGTATTTT. This chain connects TRBV6-1 to TRBJ2-3; TRBD2 agrees at 7 bases. The CDR3 totals 13 residues. The V gene's germline CDR1 is MNHNS and CDR2 SASEGT. J gave up 3 bases and V 8 bases, and 5 bases lay outside the gene matches.